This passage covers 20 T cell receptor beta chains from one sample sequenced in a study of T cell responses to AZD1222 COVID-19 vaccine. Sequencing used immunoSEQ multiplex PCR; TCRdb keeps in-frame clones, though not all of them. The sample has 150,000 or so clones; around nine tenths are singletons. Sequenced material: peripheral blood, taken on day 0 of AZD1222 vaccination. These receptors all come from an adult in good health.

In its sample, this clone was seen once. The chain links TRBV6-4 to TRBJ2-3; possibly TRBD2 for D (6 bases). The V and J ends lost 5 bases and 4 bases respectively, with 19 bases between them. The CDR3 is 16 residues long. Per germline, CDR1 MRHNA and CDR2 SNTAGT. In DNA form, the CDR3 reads TGTGCCAGCAGTAAGGAAATTCAGGGACTCCCAGATACGCAGTATTTT. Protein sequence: CASSKEIQGLPDTQYF.

The CDR3 here is CASSQTSGDHYNEQFF. In nucleotides, the CDR3 is TGTGCCAGTAGCCAAACTAGCGGAGACCATTACAATGAGCAGTTCTTC. The chain uses TRBV19 and TRBJ2-1; TRBD2 matches 8 bases. The CDR3 is 16 amino acids. CDR1 and CDR2 (germline): LNHDA, SQIVND (reference sequence). The V gene end was trimmed by 6 bases and the J gene end by 4 bases; junction bases not matched to a gene: 11.

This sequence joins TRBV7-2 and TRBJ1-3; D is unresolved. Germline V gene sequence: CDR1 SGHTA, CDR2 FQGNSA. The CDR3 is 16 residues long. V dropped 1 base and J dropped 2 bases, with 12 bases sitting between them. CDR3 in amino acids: CASSLDHPRTGNTIYF. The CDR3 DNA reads TGTGCCAGCAGCTTAGATCATCCGCGGACTGGAAACACCATATATTTT.

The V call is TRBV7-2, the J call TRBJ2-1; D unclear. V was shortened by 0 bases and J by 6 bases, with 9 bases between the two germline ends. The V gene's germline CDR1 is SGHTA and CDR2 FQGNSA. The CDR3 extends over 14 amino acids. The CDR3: CASSLAASSNEQFF. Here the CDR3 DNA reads TGTGCCAGCAGCTTAGCGGCCAGCTCCAATGAGCAGTTCTTC.

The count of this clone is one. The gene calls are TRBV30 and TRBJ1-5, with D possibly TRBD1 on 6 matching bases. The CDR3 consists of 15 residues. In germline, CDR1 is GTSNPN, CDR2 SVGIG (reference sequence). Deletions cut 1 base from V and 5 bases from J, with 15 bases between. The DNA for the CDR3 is TGTGCCTGGAGTGCTGGACGGGGGCCGGATCAGCCCCAGCATTTT. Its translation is CAWSAGRGPDQPQHF.

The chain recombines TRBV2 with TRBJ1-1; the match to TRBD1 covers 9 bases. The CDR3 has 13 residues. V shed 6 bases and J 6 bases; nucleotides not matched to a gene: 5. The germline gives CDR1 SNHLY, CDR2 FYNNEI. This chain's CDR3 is CASRNRGQAEAFF. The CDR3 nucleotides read TGTGCCAGCAGGAACAGGGGGCAGGCTGAAGCTTTCTTT.

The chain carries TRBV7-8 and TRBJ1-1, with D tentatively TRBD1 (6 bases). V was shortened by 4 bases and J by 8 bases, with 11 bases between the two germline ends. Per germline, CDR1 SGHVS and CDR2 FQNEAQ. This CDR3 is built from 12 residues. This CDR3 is CASSYTTGEAFF. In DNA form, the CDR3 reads TGTGCCAGCAGCTATACTACAGGGGAAGCTTTCTTT. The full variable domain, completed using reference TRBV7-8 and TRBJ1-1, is GAGVSQSPRYKVAKRGQDVALRCDPISGHVSLFWYQQALGQGPEFLTYFQNEAQLDKSGLPSDRFFAERPEGSVSTLKIQRTQQEDSAVYLCASSYTTGEAFFGQGTRLTVV.

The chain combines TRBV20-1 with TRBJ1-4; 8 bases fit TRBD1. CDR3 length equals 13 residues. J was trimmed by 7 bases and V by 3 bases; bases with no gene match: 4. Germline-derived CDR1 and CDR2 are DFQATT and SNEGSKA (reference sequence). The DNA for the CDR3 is TGCAGTGCTAGTCGTACAGGGGGTGAAAAACTGTTTTTT. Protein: CSASRTGGEKLFF.

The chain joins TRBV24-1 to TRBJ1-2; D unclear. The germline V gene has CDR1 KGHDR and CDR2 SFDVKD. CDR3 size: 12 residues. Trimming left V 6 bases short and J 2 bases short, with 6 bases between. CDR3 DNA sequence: TGTGCCACCAGTCGGGGAAACTATGGCTACACCTTC. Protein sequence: CATSRGNYGYTF.

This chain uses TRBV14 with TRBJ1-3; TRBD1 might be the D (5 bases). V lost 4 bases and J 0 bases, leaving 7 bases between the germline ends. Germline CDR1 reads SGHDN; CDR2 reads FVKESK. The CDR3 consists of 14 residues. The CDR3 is CASSRQGSGNTIYF. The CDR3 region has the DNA TGTGCCAGCAGCCGGCAGGGCTCTGGAAACACCATATATTTT.

CDR3 bases: TGTGCCAGCAGCTCGACAGGGTCTGGGGCCAACGTCCTGACTTTC. It codes for CASSSTGSGANVLTF. The V and J genes are TRBV11-2 and TRBJ2-6; 7 bases fit TRBD1. Germline V CDR1 and CDR2: SGHAT, FQNNGV. The CDR3 is 15 residues long. Germline trimming cut 4 bases from V and 1 base from J; bases unmatched to any gene: 1.

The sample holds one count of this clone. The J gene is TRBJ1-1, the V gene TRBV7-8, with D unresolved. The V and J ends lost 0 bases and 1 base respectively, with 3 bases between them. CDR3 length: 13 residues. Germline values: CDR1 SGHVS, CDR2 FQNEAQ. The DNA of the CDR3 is TGTGCCAGCAGCTTAGCGGAGAACACTGAAGCTTTCTTT. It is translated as CASSLAENTEAFF.

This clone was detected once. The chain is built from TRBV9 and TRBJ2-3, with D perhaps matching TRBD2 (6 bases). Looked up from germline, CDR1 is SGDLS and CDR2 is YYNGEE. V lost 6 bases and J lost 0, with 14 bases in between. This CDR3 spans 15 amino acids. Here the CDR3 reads CASTHIAESTDTQYF. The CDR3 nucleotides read TGTGCCAGCACCCACATAGCGGAAAGCACAGATACGCAGTATTTT.

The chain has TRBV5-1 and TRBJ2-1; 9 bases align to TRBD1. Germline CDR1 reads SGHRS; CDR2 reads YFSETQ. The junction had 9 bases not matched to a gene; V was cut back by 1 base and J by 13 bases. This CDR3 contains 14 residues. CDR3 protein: CASSLKGQGGDQFF. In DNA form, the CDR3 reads TGCGCCAGCAGCTTGAAGGGACAGGGTGGCGATCAGTTCTTC.

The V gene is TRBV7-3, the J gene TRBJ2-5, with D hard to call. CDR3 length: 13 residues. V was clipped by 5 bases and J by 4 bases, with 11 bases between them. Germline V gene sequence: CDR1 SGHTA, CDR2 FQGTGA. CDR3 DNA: TGTGCCAGCAGCCTCAATTTCGGAGAGACCCAGTACTTC. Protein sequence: CASSLNFGETQYF.

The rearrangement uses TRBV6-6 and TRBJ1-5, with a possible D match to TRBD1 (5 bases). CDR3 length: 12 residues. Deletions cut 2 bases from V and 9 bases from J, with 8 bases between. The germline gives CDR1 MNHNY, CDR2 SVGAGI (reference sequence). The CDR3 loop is CASSYGQGPQHF. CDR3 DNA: TGTGCCAGCAGTTACGGTCAGGGGCCCCAGCATTTT.

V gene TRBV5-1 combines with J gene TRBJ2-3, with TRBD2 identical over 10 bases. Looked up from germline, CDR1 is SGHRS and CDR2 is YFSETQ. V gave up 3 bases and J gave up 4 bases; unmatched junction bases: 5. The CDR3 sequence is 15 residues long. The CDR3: CASSWSGGAPDTQYF. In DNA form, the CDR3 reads TGCGCCAGCAGCTGGAGCGGGGGGGCCCCAGATACGCAGTATTTT.

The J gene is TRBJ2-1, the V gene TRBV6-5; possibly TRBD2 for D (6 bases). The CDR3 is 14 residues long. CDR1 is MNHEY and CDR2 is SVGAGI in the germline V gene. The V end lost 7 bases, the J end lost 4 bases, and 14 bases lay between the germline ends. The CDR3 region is CASIRDSLYNEQFF. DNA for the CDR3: TGTGCCAGCATAAGGGACTCACTATACAATGAGCAGTTCTTC.

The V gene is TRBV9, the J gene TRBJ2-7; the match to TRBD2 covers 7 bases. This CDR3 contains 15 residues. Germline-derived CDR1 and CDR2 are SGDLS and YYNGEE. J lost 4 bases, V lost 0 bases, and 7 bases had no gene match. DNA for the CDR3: TGTGCCAGCAGCGTAGGGGGAGGCGGGAGATACGAGCAGTACTTC. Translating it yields CASSVGGGGRYEQYF.

The CDR3 spells CASLPRWDAPYGYTF. The CDR3 DNA is TGTGCCAGCTTACCTAGGTGGGACGCACCTTATGGCTACACCTTC. The chain employs TRBV16 and TRBJ1-2, with D possibly matching TRBD1 (5 bases). Germline V gene data show CDR1 as KGHSY and CDR2 as FQNENV. Trimming shortened V by 8 bases and J by 5 bases, and 21 bases separated the two germline ends. The CDR3 is made up of 15 amino acids.